The clone carrying this T cell receptor (beta chain) has more than one count but fewer than ten. Its matching antigen is unknown. TCRdb redid the calling of the 5' RACE reads with MiXCR, one entry per CDR3 protein. The sample comprises about 300,000 distinct CDR3 sequences, approximately 10% of which are singletons, and over 3% rests with the top ten. The CDR3 has 17 residues. Germline V lookup: CDR1 LGHNA, CDR2 YSLEER. Trimming stripped 0 bases from V and 3 bases from J, with 12 bases between. This record belongs to a study of T cells after yellow fever vaccination. In the study overall: Those fractions that held only low numbers of cells were prepared using the SMART-Seq v4 Ultra Low Input RNA kit. Overall study results and limits: A weaker but faster secondary response was observed, peaking on day 5 versus 15. Repertoires sorted by FACS could include abundant clonotypes that are contaminants from the bulk population. Most primary-vaccination clones reappeared after the booster (about 97% CD4, roughly 88% CD8).

The V call is TRBV4-3, the J call TRBJ1-6; tentative D call: TRBD1 (6 bases). The origin of this receptor is a man between 18 and 35 years old who received the YFV17D yellow fever vaccine. The specimen comprised CD4+ T cells sorted from PBMCs, sampled 5 days after the yellow fever booster vaccination. DNA for the CDR3: TGCGCCAGCAGCCAAGATTCCCGGACAGACTATAATTCACCCCTCCACTTT. Its translation is CASSQDSRTDYNSPLHF.